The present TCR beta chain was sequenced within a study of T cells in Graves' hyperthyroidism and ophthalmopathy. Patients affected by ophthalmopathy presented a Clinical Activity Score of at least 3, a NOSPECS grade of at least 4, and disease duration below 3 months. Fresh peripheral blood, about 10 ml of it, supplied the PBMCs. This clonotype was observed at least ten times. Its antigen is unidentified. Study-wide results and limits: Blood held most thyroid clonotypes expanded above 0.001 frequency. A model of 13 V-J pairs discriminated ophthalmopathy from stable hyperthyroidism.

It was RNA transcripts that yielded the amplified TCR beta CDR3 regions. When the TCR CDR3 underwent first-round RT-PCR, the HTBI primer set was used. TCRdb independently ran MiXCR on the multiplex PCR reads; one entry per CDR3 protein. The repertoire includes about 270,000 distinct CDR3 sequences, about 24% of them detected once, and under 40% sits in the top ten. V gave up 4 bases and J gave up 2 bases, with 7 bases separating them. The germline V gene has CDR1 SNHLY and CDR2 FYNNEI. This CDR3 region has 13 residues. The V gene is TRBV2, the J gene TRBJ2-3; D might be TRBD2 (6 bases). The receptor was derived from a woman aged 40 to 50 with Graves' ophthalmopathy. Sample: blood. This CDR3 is CASSGDFTDTQYF. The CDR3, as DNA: TGTGCCAGCAGTGGGGACTTCACAGATACGCAGTATTTT.